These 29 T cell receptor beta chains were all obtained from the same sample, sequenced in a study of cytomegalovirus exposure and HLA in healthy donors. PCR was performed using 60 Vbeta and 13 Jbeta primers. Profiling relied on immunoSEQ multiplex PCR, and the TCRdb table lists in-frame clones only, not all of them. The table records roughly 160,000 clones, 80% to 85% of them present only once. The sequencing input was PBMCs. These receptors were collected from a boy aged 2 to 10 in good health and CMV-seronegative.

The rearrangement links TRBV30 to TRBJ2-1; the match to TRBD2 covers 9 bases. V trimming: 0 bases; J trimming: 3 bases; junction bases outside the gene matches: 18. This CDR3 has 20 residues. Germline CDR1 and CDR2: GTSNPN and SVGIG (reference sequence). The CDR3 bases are TGTGCCTGGAGTGTTGGTTGGGGTAGCGGGAGTATACATTTCTACAATGAGCAGTTCTTC. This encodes CAWSVGWGSGSIHFYNEQFF.

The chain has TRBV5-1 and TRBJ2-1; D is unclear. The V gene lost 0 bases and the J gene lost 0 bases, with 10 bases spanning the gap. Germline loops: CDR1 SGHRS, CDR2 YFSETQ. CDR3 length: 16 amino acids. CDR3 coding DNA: TGCGCCAGCAGCTTGGTAGCCGCGAGCTCCTACAATGAGCAGTTCTTC. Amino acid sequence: CASSLVAASSYNEQFF.

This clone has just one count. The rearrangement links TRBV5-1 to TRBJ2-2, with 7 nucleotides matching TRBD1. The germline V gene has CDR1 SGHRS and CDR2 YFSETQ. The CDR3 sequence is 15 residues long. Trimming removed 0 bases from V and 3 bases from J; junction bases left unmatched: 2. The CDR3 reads CASSLAGTDTGELFF. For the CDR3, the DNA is TGCGCCAGCAGCTTGGCTGGGACAGACACCGGGGAGCTGTTTTTT.

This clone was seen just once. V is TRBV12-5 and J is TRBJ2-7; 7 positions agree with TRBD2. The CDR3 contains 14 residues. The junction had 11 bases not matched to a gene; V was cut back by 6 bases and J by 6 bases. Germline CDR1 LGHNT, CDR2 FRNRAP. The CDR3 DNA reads TGTGCTAGTGGCCCGGGACTACCTCTCGTCGAGCAGTACTTC. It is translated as CASGPGLPLVEQYF.

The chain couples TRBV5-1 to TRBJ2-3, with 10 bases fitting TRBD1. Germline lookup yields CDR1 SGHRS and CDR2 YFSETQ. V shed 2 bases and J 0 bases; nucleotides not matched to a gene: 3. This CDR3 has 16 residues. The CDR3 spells CASSFGQGGSTDTQYF. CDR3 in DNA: TGCGCCAGCAGCTTCGGACAGGGGGGGAGCACAGATACGCAGTATTTT.

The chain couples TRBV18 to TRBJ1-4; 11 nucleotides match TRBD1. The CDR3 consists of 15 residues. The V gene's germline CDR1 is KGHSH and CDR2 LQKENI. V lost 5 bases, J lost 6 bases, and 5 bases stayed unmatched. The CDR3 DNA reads TGTGCCAGCTCATCTCCGGGACAGGGGGATGAAAAACTGTTTTTT. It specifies CASSSPGQGDEKLFF.

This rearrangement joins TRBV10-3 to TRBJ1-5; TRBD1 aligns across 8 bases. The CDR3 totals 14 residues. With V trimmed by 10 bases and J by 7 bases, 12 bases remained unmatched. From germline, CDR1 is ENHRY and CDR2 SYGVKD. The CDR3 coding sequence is TGTGCCACCGAGACAGGGGAGGGAGAACAGCCCCAGCATTTT. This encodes CATETGEGEQPQHF.

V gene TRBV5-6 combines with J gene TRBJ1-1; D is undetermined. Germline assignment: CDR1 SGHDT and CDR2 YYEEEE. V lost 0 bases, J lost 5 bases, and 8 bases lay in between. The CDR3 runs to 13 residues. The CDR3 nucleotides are TGTGCCAGCAGCTTGGTCGGGATGACTGAAGCTTTCTTT. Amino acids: CASSLVGMTEAFF.

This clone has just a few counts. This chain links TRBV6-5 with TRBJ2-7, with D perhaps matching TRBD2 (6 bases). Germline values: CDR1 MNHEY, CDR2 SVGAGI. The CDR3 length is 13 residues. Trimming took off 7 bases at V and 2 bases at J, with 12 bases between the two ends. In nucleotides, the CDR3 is TGTGCCAGCAACAGGAGGGGCGCCTACGAGCAGTACTTC. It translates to CASNRRGAYEQYF.

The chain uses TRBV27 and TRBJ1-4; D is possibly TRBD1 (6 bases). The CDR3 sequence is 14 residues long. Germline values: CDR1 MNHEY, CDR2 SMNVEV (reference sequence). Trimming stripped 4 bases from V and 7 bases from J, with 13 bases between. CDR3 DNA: TGTGCCAGCAGTTCACTAGGGGGTGGTGAAAAACTGTTTTTT. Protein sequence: CASSSLGGGEKLFF.

Here the CDR3 DNA reads TGTGCCAGCAGCGCCCCGGGGGGGCCGGTCAGAGAGCAGTACTTC. Protein product: CASSAPGGPVREQYF. This sequence joins TRBV5-6 and TRBJ2-7; TRBD2 matches at 8 bases. Germline V gene lookup returns CDR1 SGHDT and CDR2 YYEEEE. V gave up 4 bases and J gave up 7 bases; unmatched junction bases: 13. CDR3 length: 15 amino acids.

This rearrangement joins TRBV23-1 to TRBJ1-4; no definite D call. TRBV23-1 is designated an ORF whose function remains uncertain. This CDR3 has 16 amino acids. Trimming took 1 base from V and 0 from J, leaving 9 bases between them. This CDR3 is CASSQFMASTNEKLFF. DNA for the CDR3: TGCGCCAGCAGTCAATTTATGGCCTCAACTAATGAAAAACTGTTTTTT.

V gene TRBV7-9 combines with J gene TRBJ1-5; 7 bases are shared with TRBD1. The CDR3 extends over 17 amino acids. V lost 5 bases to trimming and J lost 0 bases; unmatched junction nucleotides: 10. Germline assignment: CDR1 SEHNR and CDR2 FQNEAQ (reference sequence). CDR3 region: CASSRDPHRGSNQPQHF. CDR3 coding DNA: TGTGCCAGCAGCCGCGACCCTCACAGGGGTAGCAATCAGCCCCAGCATTTT.

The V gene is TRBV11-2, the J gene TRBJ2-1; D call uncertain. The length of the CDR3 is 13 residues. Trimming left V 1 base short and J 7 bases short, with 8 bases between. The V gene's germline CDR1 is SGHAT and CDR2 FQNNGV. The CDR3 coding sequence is TGTGCCAGCAGCTTAGGCCCTAAGAATGAGCAGTTCTTC. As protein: CASSLGPKNEQFF.

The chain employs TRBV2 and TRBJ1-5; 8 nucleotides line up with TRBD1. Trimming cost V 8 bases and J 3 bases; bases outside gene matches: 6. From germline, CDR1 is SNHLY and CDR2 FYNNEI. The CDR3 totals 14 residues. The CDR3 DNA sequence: TGTGCCAGCGGGGACAGGCCCTACAATCAGCCCCAGCATTTT. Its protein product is CASGDRPYNQPQHF.

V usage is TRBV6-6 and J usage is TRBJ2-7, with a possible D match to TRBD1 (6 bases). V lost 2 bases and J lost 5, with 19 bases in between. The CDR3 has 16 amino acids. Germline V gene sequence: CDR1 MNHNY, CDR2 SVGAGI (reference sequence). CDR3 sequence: CASSYAPRGGGDEQYF. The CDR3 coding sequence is TGTGCCAGCAGTTACGCCCCTCGTGGGGGCGGCGACGAGCAGTACTTC.

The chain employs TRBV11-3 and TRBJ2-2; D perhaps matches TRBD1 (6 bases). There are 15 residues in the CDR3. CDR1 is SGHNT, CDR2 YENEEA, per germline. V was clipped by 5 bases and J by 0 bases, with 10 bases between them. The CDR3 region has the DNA TGTGCCAGCAGCCGCCGGACAGCGAACACCGGGGAGCTGTTTTTT. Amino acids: CASSRRTANTGELFF.

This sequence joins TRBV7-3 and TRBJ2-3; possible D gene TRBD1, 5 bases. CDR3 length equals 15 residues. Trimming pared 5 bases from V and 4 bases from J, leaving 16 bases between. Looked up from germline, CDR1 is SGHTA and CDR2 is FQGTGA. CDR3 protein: CASSPLGQVADTQYF. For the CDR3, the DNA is TGTGCCAGCAGCCCCTTGGGGCAGGTCGCAGATACGCAGTATTTT.

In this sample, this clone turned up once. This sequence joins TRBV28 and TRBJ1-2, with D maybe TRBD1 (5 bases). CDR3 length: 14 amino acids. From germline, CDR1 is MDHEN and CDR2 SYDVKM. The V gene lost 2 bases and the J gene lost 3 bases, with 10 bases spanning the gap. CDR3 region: CASSLLGLHYGYTF. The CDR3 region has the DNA TGTGCCAGCAGTTTACTGGGACTGCACTATGGCTACACCTTC.

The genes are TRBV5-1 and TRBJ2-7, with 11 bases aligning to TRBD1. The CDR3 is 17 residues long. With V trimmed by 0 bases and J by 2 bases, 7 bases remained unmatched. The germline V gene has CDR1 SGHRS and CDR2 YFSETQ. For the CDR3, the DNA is TGCGCCAGCAGCTTGGCGGGCCCGGGACAGGGGGCCTACGAGCAGTACTTC. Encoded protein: CASSLAGPGQGAYEQYF.

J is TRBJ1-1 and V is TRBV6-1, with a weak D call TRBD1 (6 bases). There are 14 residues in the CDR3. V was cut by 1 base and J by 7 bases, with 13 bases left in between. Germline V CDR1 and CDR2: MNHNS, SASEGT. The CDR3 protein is CASSEDRDLVEAFF. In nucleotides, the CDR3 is TGTGCCAGCAGTGAAGACAGGGATTTGGTTGAAGCTTTCTTT.

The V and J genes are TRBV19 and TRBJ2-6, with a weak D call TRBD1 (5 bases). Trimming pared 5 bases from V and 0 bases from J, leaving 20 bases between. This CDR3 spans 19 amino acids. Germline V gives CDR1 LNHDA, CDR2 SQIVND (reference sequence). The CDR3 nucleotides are TGTGCCAGTAGTCTCAATACAGGATGGCGCCTCTCTGGGGCCAACGTCCTGACTTTC. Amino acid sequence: CASSLNTGWRLSGANVLTF.

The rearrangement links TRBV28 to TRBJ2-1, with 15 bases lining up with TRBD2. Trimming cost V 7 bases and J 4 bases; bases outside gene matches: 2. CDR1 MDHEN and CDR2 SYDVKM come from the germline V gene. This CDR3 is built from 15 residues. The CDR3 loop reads CASKGLAGGYNEQFF. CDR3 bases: TGTGCCAGCAAGGGACTAGCGGGGGGATACAATGAGCAGTTCTTC. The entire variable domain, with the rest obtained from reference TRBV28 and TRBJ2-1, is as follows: DVKVTQSSRYLVKRTGEKVFLECVQDMDHENMFWYRQDPGLGLRLIYFSYDVKMKEKGDIPEGYSVSREKKERFSLILESASTNQTSMYLCASKGLAGGYNEQFFGPGTRLTVL.

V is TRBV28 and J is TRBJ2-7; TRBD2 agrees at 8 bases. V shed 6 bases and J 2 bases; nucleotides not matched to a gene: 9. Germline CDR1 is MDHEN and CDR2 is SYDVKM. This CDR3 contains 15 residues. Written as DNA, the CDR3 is TGTGCCAGCAGGTTTGGGCTAGCGGGCCCCTACGAGCAGTACTTC. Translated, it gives CASRFGLAGPYEQYF.

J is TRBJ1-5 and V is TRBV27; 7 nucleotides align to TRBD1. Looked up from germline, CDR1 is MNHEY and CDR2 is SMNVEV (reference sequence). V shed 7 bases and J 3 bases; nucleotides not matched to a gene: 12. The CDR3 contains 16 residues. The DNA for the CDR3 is TGTGCCAGCAAGGACCTGGGACAGAGTATCAATCAGCCCCAGCATTTT. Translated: CASKDLGQSINQPQHF.

CDR3 DNA: TGTGCCAGCTCCCCCTTAGCGGGGGGATACGAGCAGTACTTC. This gives the protein CASSPLAGGYEQYF. The V call is TRBV18, the J call TRBJ2-7; TRBD2 matches at 10 bases. The germline V gene encodes CDR1 KGHSH and CDR2 LQKENI. CDR3 length: 14 amino acids. The V gene end was trimmed by 6 bases and the J gene end by 4 bases; junction bases not matched to a gene: 6. Full variable domain (outside the CDR3, taken from reference TRBV18 and TRBJ2-7): NAGVMQNPRHLVRRRGQEARLRCSPMKGHSHVYWYRQLPEEGLKFMVYLQKENIIDESGMPKERFSAEFPKEGPSILRIQQVVRGDSAAYFCASSPLAGGYEQYFGPGTRLTVT.

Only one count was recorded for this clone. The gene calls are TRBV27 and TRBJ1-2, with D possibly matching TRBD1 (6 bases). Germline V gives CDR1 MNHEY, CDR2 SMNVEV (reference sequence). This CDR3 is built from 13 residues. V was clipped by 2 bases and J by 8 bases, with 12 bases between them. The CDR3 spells CASSLGQYSGYTF. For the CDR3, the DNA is TGTGCCAGCAGTTTAGGACAGTATTCCGGCTACACCTTC.

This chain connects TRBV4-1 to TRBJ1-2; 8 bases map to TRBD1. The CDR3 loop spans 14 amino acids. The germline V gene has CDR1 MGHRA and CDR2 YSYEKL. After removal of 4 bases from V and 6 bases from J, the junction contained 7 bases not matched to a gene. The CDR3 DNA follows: TGCGCCAGCAGCCGCGCCGGACAGGGAGATGGCTACACCTTC. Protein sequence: CASSRAGQGDGYTF.

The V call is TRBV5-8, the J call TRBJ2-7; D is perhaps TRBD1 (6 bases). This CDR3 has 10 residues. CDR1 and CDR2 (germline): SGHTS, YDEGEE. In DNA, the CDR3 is TGTGTTACAGGGCTCTCCGAGCAGTACTTC. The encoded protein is CVTGLSEQYF.